The 22 T cell receptor beta chains presented below share a single source sample, sequenced in a study of blood T cell repertoires in COVID-19. Assay: immunoSEQ multiplex PCR; the TCRdb copy retains only in-frame clones and omits some. The table shows 250,000 to 350,000 clones, with 70% to 90% occurring only once. The sequencing sample was made of peripheral blood. These receptors all come from a woman aged 25 to 45 with active or convalescent COVID-19.

J is TRBJ2-7 and V is TRBV27; D might be TRBD1 (5 bases). The germline V gene encodes CDR1 MNHEY and CDR2 SMNVEV (reference sequence). V shed 6 bases and J shed 6 bases, with 18 bases lying between them. The CDR3 totals 14 residues. Here the CDR3 DNA reads TGTGCCAGCAGCGAAGGGGTCCCGCCGGCCGAGCAGTACTTC. Translation gives CASSEGVPPAEQYF.

The CDR3 region is CASSQDRMNTGELFF. The CDR3 DNA sequence: TGTGCCAGCAGTCAGGACAGAATGAACACCGGGGAGCTGTTTTTT. V usage is TRBV2 and J usage is TRBJ2-2; D might be TRBD1 (6 bases). The CDR3 extends over 15 amino acids. From germline, CDR1 is SNHLY and CDR2 FYNNEI. V lost 5 bases, J lost 1 base, and 11 bases lay in between.

The rearrangement links TRBV7-3 to TRBJ2-1; a weak D match, TRBD2 (6 bases). The ends were cut back, 5 bases at V and 4 bases at J, with 15 bases in the middle. Germline lookup yields CDR1 SGHTA and CDR2 FQGTGA. This CDR3 is 15 amino acids long. The CDR3 DNA reads TGTGCCAGCAGCCCCTGGGTGGGGGGATACAATGAGCAGTTCTTC. Translated: CASSPWVGGYNEQFF. The variable domain in full, with the rest retrieved from reference TRBV7-3 and TRBJ2-1, is GAGVSQTPSNKVTEKGKYVELRCDPISGHTALYWYRQSLGQGPEFLIYFQGTGAADDSGLPNDRFFAVRPEGSVSTLKIQRTERGDSAVYLCASSPWVGGYNEQFFGPGTRLTVL.

This clone appeared once. The V call is TRBV10-3, the J call TRBJ1-1; D is possibly TRBD1 (6 bases). The ends were cut back, 3 bases at V and 1 base at J, with 9 bases in the middle. CDR1 and CDR2 from the germline V gene are ENHRY and SYGVKD. The CDR3 runs to 14 residues. The CDR3 is CAISEWTENTEAFF. Written as DNA, the CDR3 is TGTGCCATCAGTGAATGGACAGAGAACACTGAAGCTTTCTTT.

The chain joins TRBV11-2 to TRBJ2-4; 7 nucleotides match TRBD2. Trimming at V came to 1 base and at J to 0 bases, leaving 6 bases not matched to a gene. This CDR3 comprises 17 residues. The germline CDR1 and CDR2 sequences are SGHAT and FQNNGV. CDR3 residues: CASSLGGGYIAKNIQYF. CDR3 nucleotides: TGTGCCAGCAGCTTAGGCGGGGGTTACATAGCCAAAAACATTCAGTACTTC.

This chain joins TRBV3-1 (or the pseudogene TRBV3-2) and TRBJ1-3, with D perhaps TRBD1 (6 bases). V was shortened by 4 bases and J by 4 bases, with 14 bases between the two germline ends. This CDR3 region has 15 residues. The germline gives CDR1 LGHDT, CDR2 YNNKEL (reference sequence). The DNA for the CDR3 is TGTGCCAGCAGCCTCCCGCTGGGGACAGGAAACACCATATATTTT. This translates into CASSLPLGTGNTIYF.

This clone was seen a few times. Written as DNA, the CDR3 is TGTGCCACCGGCTCGGGGTACTTTGATGAAAAACTGTTTTTT. Translation gives CATGSGYFDEKLFF. The rearrangement uses TRBV3-1 (or the pseudogene TRBV3-2) and TRBJ1-4; D ambiguous. V lost 10 bases and J 6 bases, leaving 18 bases between the germline ends. This CDR3 comprises 14 residues. Germline CDR1 and CDR2: LGHDT and YNNKEL (reference sequence).

The rearrangement uses TRBV7-9 and TRBJ1-3, with D uncertain. V was pared by 3 bases and J by 0 bases, with 9 bases between. CDR3 length equals 15 residues. The germline V gene encodes CDR1 SEHNR and CDR2 FQNEAQ (reference sequence). The CDR3 bases are TGTGCCAGCAGCTTGTACAACCCCTCTGGAAACACCATATATTTT. Amino acid sequence: CASSLYNPSGNTIYF.

The genes are TRBV7-3 and TRBJ2-5, with D unresolved. Germline V gene sequence: CDR1 SGHTA, CDR2 FQGTGA. This CDR3 has 13 amino acids. The V end was cut by 5 bases, the J end by 2 bases, with 9 bases between. This chain's CDR3 is CASSPSPQETQYF. CDR3 nucleotides: TGTGCCAGCAGCCCAAGCCCGCAAGAGACCCAGTACTTC.

This clone appeared a single time. This chain joins TRBV28 and TRBJ2-7; D gene uncertain. This CDR3 has 12 residues. Germline CDR1 MDHEN, CDR2 SYDVKM. Trimming took 1 base from V and 7 from J, leaving 8 bases between them. The CDR3 DNA follows: TGTGCCAGCAGTTTATTGCTACGGGAGCAGTACTTC. Translating gives CASSLLLREQYF.

The rearrangement links TRBV5-4 to TRBJ1-2; D may be TRBD1 (5 bases). Trimming removed 0 bases at V and 2 bases at J, with 8 bases between. This CDR3 is 14 amino acids long. Germline V gives CDR1 SGHNT, CDR2 YYREEE (reference sequence). CDR3 amino acids: CASSLDGGNYGYTF. In DNA, the CDR3 is TGTGCCAGCAGCTTGGACGGGGGGAACTATGGCTACACCTTC.

The rearrangement uses TRBV21-1 and TRBJ2-5; the table names TRBD1, a call not compared with the DNA. TRBV21-1 is a pseudogene segment. This CDR3 spans 15 amino acids. In DNA, the CDR3 is TGTGCCAGCAGCAAAGGGACAGGGTCCTTGGAGACCCAGTACTTC. Its translation: CASSKGTGSLETQYF.

V gene TRBV19 combines with J gene TRBJ2-3; a possible D gene is TRBD2 (6 bases). Trimming left V 1 base short and J 2 bases short, with 10 bases between. CDR3 size: 15 residues. The germline gives CDR1 LNHDA, CDR2 SQIVND (reference sequence). Here the CDR3 reads CASSIGGGNTDTQYF. CDR3 bases: TGTGCCAGTAGTATAGGGGGAGGTAACACAGATACGCAGTATTTT.

This rearrangement joins TRBV5-5 to TRBJ1-2; possible D gene TRBD1, 5 bases. Germline V lookup: CDR1 SGHKS, CDR2 YYEKEE (reference sequence). Trimming left V 2 bases short and J 6 bases short, with 11 bases between. The CDR3 covers 13 residues. In nucleotides, the CDR3 is TGTGCCAGCAGCTTTCCCCAGGGTAATGGCTACACCTTC. It translates to CASSFPQGNGYTF.

This chain links TRBV28 with TRBJ2-5; the match to TRBD2 covers 11 bases. With V trimmed by 6 bases and J by 3 bases, 6 bases remained unmatched. The CDR3 runs 15 residues. Germline assignment: CDR1 MDHEN and CDR2 SYDVKM. CDR3 residues: CASSRMTSGEETQYF. The CDR3 DNA follows: TGTGCCAGCAGCCGAATGACTAGCGGGGAAGAGACCCAGTACTTC.

The V and J genes are TRBV15 and TRBJ2-7, with 9 bases fitting TRBD1. CDR3 length equals 13 residues. CDR1 is LNHNV, CDR2 YYDKDF, per germline (reference sequence). Trimming removed 5 bases from V and 7 bases from J; junction bases left unmatched: 6. CDR3 region: CATSPRTGVEQYF. CDR3 in DNA: TGTGCCACCAGCCCTCGGACAGGGGTTGAGCAGTACTTC.

The gene calls are TRBV24-1 and TRBJ1-5; the match to TRBD1 covers 10 bases. The CDR3 is 15 amino acids. Germline V gene data show CDR1 as KGHDR and CDR2 as SFDVKD. V dropped 7 bases and J dropped 5; count of bases not matched to a gene: 7. CDR3 sequence reads: CATSEGGTGDQPQHF. CDR3 sequence (DNA): TGTGCCACCAGCGAGGGTGGGACAGGGGATCAGCCCCAGCATTTT.

This clone has only one observation. V and J are TRBV6-4 and TRBJ2-2; the match to TRBD2 covers 10 bases. The CDR3 is 16 residues long. The ends lost 6 bases at V and 2 bases at J; junction bases unmatched: 6. CDR1 is MRHNA and CDR2 is SNTAGT in the germline V gene. The CDR3 coding sequence is TGTGCCAGCAGCGCACTAGCGGGGACTAACACCGGGGAGCTGTTTTTT. Amino acids: CASSALAGTNTGELFF.

The V gene is TRBV30, the J gene TRBJ1-2, with 7 bases identical to TRBD1. The ends lost 4 bases at V and 6 bases at J; junction bases unmatched: 11. The CDR3 covers 14 residues. Per germline, CDR1 GTSNPN and CDR2 SVGIG (reference sequence). The DNA for the CDR3 is TGTGCCTGGACAAAAGCAGGGGGAGGCCATGGCTACACCTTC. This gives the protein CAWTKAGGGHGYTF.

The chain is built from TRBV28 and TRBJ1-6; TRBD1 is a possible D gene (6 bases). V was pared by 8 bases and J by 10 bases, with 21 bases between. The length of the CDR3 is 15 residues. Germline loops: CDR1 MDHEN, CDR2 SYDVKM. Here the CDR3 DNA reads TGTGCCAGCTTTTTAGGGGGGGTCTCTGGGTCACCCCTCCACTTT. Encoded protein: CASFLGGVSGSPLHF.

This rearrangement joins TRBV18 to TRBJ2-2, with D perhaps TRBD2 (5 bases). Per germline, CDR1 KGHSH and CDR2 LQKENI. Trimming stripped 2 bases from V and 7 bases from J, with 8 bases between. The CDR3 totals 13 residues. CDR3 coding DNA: TGTGCCAGCTCACCAGTTAGCGACGGGGAGCTGTTTTTT. Translation: CASSPVSDGELFF.

The chain has TRBV6-6 and TRBJ1-1; a weak D match, TRBD1 (5 bases). Germline V gene data show CDR1 as MNHNY and CDR2 as SVGAGI (reference sequence). V lost 8 bases, J lost 4 bases, and 23 bases lay in between. The CDR3 sequence is 16 residues long. Here the CDR3 reads CASPPPGAGRTTEAFF. In nucleotides, the CDR3 is TGTGCCAGCCCACCTCCTGGGGCGGGGAGAACCACTGAAGCTTTCTTT.